The clone carrying this T cell receptor (beta chain) was detected a few times. This sample's treatment: around 19 received Ad26.COV2.S at low or high dose, single or two shots; about 5 received placebo; per-sample allocation not given. Samples were taken on day 63 after the first vaccine or placebo injection. The data were obtained in a study of Ad26.COV2.S vaccination and SARS-CoV-2 variants. Overall study context: The donor belonged to the COV1001 Ad26.COV2.S trial arm.

This CDR3 spans 14 amino acids. The V gene lost 4 bases and the J gene lost 1 base, with 11 bases spanning the gap. CDR1 is LGHNA, CDR2 YNFKEQ, per germline. The table came from immunoSEQ multiplex PCR; TCRdb's copy has only in-frame clones and leaves some out. In the table there are under 250,000 clones, around 88% of which are singletons. This TCR was sampled from a person aged 18-60 years who received the Ad26.COV2.S COVID-19 vaccine or a placebo. This specimen was peripheral blood, taken in a trial of Ad26.COV2.S vaccine versus placebo. The rearrangement uses TRBV4-2 and TRBJ2-7; the D call may be TRBD1 or TRBD2 (5 bases each). CDR3 loop: CASSPRDGSYEQYF. CDR3 DNA: TGTGCCAGCAGCCCCCGGGACGGATCCTACGAGCAGTACTTC.